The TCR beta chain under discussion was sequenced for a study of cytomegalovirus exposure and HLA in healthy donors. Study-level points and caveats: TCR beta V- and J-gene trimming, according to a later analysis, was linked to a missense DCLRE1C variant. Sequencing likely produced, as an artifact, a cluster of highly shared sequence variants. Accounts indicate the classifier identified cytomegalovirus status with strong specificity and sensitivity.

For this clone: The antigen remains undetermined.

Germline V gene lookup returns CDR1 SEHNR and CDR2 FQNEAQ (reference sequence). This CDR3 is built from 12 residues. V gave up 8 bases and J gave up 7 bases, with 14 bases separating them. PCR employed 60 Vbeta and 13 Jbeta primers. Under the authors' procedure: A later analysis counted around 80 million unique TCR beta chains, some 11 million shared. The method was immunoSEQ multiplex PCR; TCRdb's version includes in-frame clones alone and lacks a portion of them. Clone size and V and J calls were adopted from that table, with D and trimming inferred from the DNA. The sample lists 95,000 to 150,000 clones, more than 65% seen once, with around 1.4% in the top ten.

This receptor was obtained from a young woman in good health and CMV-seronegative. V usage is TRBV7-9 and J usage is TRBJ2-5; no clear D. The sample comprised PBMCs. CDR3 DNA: TGTGCCAGCTTCGAGGATTCTGGGACCCAGTACTTC. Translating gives CASFEDSGTQYF.